This T cell receptor (beta chain) was sequenced in a study of cytomegalovirus exposure and HLA in healthy donors. The PCR was carried out with 60 Vbeta primers and 13 Jbeta primers. TCRdb's table, derived via immunoSEQ multiplex PCR, lists solely in-frame clones and lacks some. The sample lists around 170,000 clones, roughly 80% occurring once. CDR1 is SGHVS and CDR2 is FNYEAQ in the germline V gene. V was shortened by 6 bases and J by 0 bases, with 19 bases between the two germline ends. The CDR3 length is 17 residues. Study-wide results and caveats: In vitro assays verified that a few CMV-associated chains recognized CMV antigens specifically. In terms of immune exposure information, only CMV serostatus was available. Most sequenced TCRs were rare (though some public TCRs occurred in many donors).

This clone was seen once. Antigen unknown. This TCR was sampled from a woman aged 45-59 years in good health and CMV-seropositive. Material: PBMCs. The V call is TRBV7-6, the J call TRBJ2-3, with a possible D match to TRBD1 (6 bases). The CDR3 sequence is CASSPSRTAKSTDTQYF. The CDR3 region has the DNA TGTGCCAGCAGTCCCTCCCGGACAGCGAAGAGCACAGATACGCAGTATTTT.